These 30 T cell receptor beta chains share one sample of origin, sequenced in a study of sequential checkpoint blockade in melanoma. Treatment noted: randomized to nivolumab then ipilimumab (arm A) or the reverse (arm B). The data were produced by immunoSEQ multiplex PCR, yet TCRdb's version contains in-frame clones alone and is incomplete. The sample comprises about 6,700 clones, about 25% of which are singletons, and about 9.5% rests with the top ten. Sequenced material: tumor tissue (inferred from file names), taken from a patient given nivolumab and ipilimumab in sequence. The receptors come from a human donor with melanoma.

This clone is categorized as medium-sized. V usage is TRBV11-3 and J usage is TRBJ2-2, with 7 bases lining up with TRBD2. The CDR3 covers 17 residues. V lost 5 bases, J lost 2 bases, and 11 bases stayed unmatched. The germline CDR1 and CDR2 sequences are SGHNT and YENEEA. The CDR3 region is CASSAYVTGGNTGELFF. The CDR3 bases are TGTGCCAGCAGCGCCTATGTAACGGGAGGCAACACCGGGGAGCTGTTTTTT.

This clone has a count of ten or more. This chain connects TRBV23-1 to TRBJ1-2, with a weak D call TRBD1 (5 bases). TRBV23-1 is classed as an ORF, of uncertain function. V lost 6 bases, J lost 8 bases, and 16 bases lay in between. The CDR3 contains 13 residues. This chain's CDR3 is CASSFGGLKGYTF. The CDR3 region has the DNA TGCGCCAGCAGCTTCGGGGGACTAAAGGGCTACACCTTC.

This clone was observed at least ten times. V gene TRBV11-3 combines with J gene TRBJ2-5, with D possibly being TRBD1 (5 bases). Germline V gives CDR1 SGHNT, CDR2 YENEEA. V was pared by 1 base and J by 4 bases, with 10 bases between. The CDR3 length is 14 residues. In DNA form, the CDR3 reads TGTGCCAGCAGCTTAGGGGGCGATGGAGAGACCCAGTACTTC. Its translation: CASSLGGDGETQYF.

The chain carries TRBV9 and TRBJ1-4, with 7 bases matching TRBD1. Germline CDR1 and CDR2: SGDLS and YYNGEE. The CDR3 has 14 residues. Trimming at V came to 3 bases and at J to 6 bases, leaving 5 bases not matched to a gene. CDR3 protein: CASSGQTGHEKLFF. CDR3 bases: TGTGCCAGCAGCGGCCAGACAGGGCATGAAAAACTGTTTTTT.

This clone was detected only a few times. The gene calls are TRBV9 and TRBJ1-1, with no clear D. V lost 2 bases to trimming and J lost 0 bases, with 14 bases between them. Germline loops: CDR1 SGDLS, CDR2 YYNGEE. CDR3 length: 16 amino acids. CDR3 region: CASSVGKDLLNTEAFF. CDR3 DNA sequence: TGTGCCAGCAGCGTGGGGAAGGACCTACTGAACACTGAAGCTTTCTTT. Full variable domain (outside the CDR3, taken from reference TRBV9 and TRBJ1-1): DSGVTQTPKHLITATGQRVTLRCSPRSGDLSVYWYQQSLDQGLQFLIQYYNGEERAKGNILERFSAQQFPDLHSELNLSSLELGDSALYFCASSVGKDLLNTEAFFGQGTRLTVV.

V gene TRBV6-8 combines with J gene TRBJ2-1; TRBD2 agrees at 11 bases. With V trimmed by 8 bases and J by 5 bases, 5 bases remained unmatched. Germline V gene data show CDR1 as MNHGY and CDR2 as SAAAGT. The CDR3 runs 14 residues. CDR3 sequence (DNA): TGTGCCAGCCAAGAACTAGCGGGGGACAATGAGCAGTTCTTC. This encodes CASQELAGDNEQFF.

The gene calls are TRBV30 and TRBJ1-2, with D hard to call. V was trimmed by 7 bases and J by 4 bases, leaving 19 bases between them. CDR3 length: 14 amino acids. The germline V gene has CDR1 GTSNPN and CDR2 SVGIG (reference sequence). CDR3 in DNA: TGTGCCTCATCTTTAGCGGGCAGGTCCTATGGCTACACCTTC. Residues: CASSLAGRSYGYTF.

The chain is built from TRBV12-5 and TRBJ1-2, with D uncertain. The V and J ends lost 2 bases and 8 bases respectively, with 9 bases between them. The CDR3 spans 12 residues. CDR1 and CDR2 (germline): LGHNT, FRNRAP. DNA of the CDR3: TGTGCTAGTGGTTTGTGGCGCCGGGGCTACACCTTC. Protein product: CASGLWRRGYTF.

There are many counts of this clone. This chain links TRBV7-1 with TRBJ1-1; 11 bases match TRBD1. TRBV7-1 is an ORF, and what it does is uncertain. The junction had 8 bases not matched to a gene; V was cut back by 4 bases and J by 4 bases. The CDR3 is 16 residues long. This CDR3 reads CASSLVDRGRITEAFF. CDR3 DNA: TGTGCCAGCAGCTTAGTGGACAGGGGGCGGATCACTGAAGCTTTCTTT.

Only a few counts were recorded for this clone. The chain has TRBV19 and TRBJ2-3, with TRBD1 matching over 10 bases. The V gene end was trimmed by 4 bases and the J gene end by 6 bases; junction bases not matched to a gene: 1. Per the germline V gene, CDR1 is LNHDA and CDR2 is SQIVND (reference sequence). This CDR3 contains 13 residues. CDR3 amino acids: CASSKDRGDTQYF. The CDR3, as DNA: TGTGCCAGTAGTAAGGACAGGGGGGATACGCAGTATTTT. Using reference TRBV19 and TRBJ2-3 for the parts outside the CDR3, the full variable domain is DGGITQSPKYLFRKEGQNVTLSCEQNLNHDAMYWYRQDPGQGLRLIYYSQIVNDFQKGDIAEGYSVSREKKESFPLTVTSAQKNPTAFYLCASSKDRGDTQYFGPGTRLTVL.

This clone was recorded at least ten times. The V and J genes are TRBV11-3 and TRBJ2-3; 8 nucleotides align to TRBD2. The trim removed 5 bases at V and 2 bases at J, leaving 9 bases unmatched. CDR3 size: 16 residues. Germline V gives CDR1 SGHNT, CDR2 YENEEA. The CDR3 coding sequence is TGTGCCAGCAGCCACCGGGGGGGGAGTCACACAGATACGCAGTATTTT. Translating it yields CASSHRGGSHTDTQYF.

This clone was counted only a few times. The rearrangement links TRBV11-3 to TRBJ1-1, with D possibly being TRBD1 (5 bases). In germline, CDR1 is SGHNT, CDR2 YENEEA. The CDR3 contains 16 residues. V lost 2 bases and J 7 bases, leaving 20 bases between the germline ends. The CDR3 coding sequence is TGTGCCAGCAGCTTAAACCGGATGCAGGGTAGGGGTGAAGCTTTCTTT. Its protein product is CASSLNRMQGRGEAFF.

The chain recombines TRBV5-1 with TRBJ2-1, with 14 bases that match TRBD2. J was trimmed by 10 bases and V by 4 bases; bases with no gene match: 7. CDR3 size: 15 residues. Germline V gene sequence: CDR1 SGHRS, CDR2 YFSETQ. The chain's CDR3 is CASSLGTSGGPEQFF. The CDR3 nucleotides read TGCGCCAGCAGCCTTGGGACTAGCGGGGGTCCCGAGCAGTTCTTC.

The table lists this clone with a few counts. This chain links TRBV9 with TRBJ2-1; 11 nucleotides line up with TRBD2. This CDR3 contains 15 residues. Trimming removed 4 bases from V and 8 bases from J; junction bases left unmatched: 8. Per germline, CDR1 SGDLS and CDR2 YYNGEE. The CDR3 region has the DNA TGTGCCAGCAGCTCGGGCGGGACTAGCGGCGATGAGCAGTTCTTC. It encodes CASSSGGTSGDEQFF.

The chain has TRBV6-8 and TRBJ1-1, with D possibly matching TRBD1 (5 bases). The CDR3 totals 16 residues. The germline CDR1 and CDR2 sequences are MNHGY and SAAAGT. Trimming removed 0 bases from V and 6 bases from J, with 17 bases in between. The CDR3 DNA sequence: TGTGCCAGCAGTTACTCGCAGGGAGCTTGGGCTTCTGAAGCTTTCTTT. Translating gives CASSYSQGAWASEAFF.

This clone is labeled as medium-sized (0.01 to 0.1%). V usage is TRBV6-8 and J usage is TRBJ2-2, with 7 bases lining up with TRBD1. The CDR3 covers 15 residues. Germline assignment: CDR1 MNHGY and CDR2 SAAAGT. Trimming at V came to 6 bases and at J to 0 bases, leaving 4 bases not matched to a gene. The CDR3: CASSTTGANTGELFF. For the CDR3, the DNA is TGTGCCAGCAGCACAACAGGGGCGAACACCGGGGAGCTGTTTTTT.

This clone was counted a few times. The J gene is TRBJ2-2, the V gene TRBV9; 8 bases align to TRBD1. CDR1 SGDLS and CDR2 YYNGEE come from the germline V gene. This CDR3 comprises 14 residues. The ends lost 6 bases at V and 0 bases at J; junction bases unmatched: 1. DNA of the CDR3: TGTGCCAGCAAGGACAGGGCGAACACCGGGGAGCTGTTTTTT. Translated, it gives CASKDRANTGELFF.

The CDR3 protein is CASKQTVKGYTF. The CDR3 coding sequence is TGCGCCAGCAAACAGACAGTTAAGGGCTACACCTTC. The V gene is TRBV10-2, the J gene TRBJ1-2; maybe TRBD1 (5 bases). Germline V lookup: CDR1 WSHSY, CDR2 SAAADI. V lost 7 bases and J 8 bases, leaving 14 bases between the germline ends. This CDR3 has 12 residues.

This clone was found once. The V and J genes are TRBV5-1 and TRBJ2-2, with 13 nucleotides matching TRBD2. The trim removed 4 bases at V and 6 bases at J, leaving 9 bases unmatched. CDR1 SGHRS and CDR2 YFSETQ come from the germline V gene. The CDR3 totals 17 residues. In nucleotides, the CDR3 is TGCGCCAGCAGCCGAACCGGACTAGCGGGAGAGGCCGGGGAGCTGTTTTTT. Protein: CASSRTGLAGEAGELFF.

The chain couples TRBV30 to TRBJ2-3, with TRBD2 matching 8 bases. The germline gives CDR1 GTSNPN, CDR2 SVGIG (reference sequence). J lost 3 bases, V lost 0 bases, and 11 bases had no gene match. CDR3 length: 17 amino acids. As DNA, the CDR3 is TGTGCCTGGAGTGTACAGGGTAGCGGGATAGGTACAGATACGCAGTATTTT. Its translation is CAWSVQGSGIGTDTQYF. Using reference TRBV30 and TRBJ2-3 for the parts outside the CDR3, the full variable domain is SQTIHQWPATLVQPVGSPLSLECTVEGTSNPNLYWYRQAAGRGLQLLFYSVGIGQISSEVPQNLSASRPQDRQFILSSKKLLLSDSGFYLCAWSVQGSGIGTDTQYFGPGTRLTVL.

The table lists this clone with a few counts. The chain has TRBV19 and TRBJ2-1; 8 bases are shared with TRBD2. The germline CDR1 and CDR2 sequences are LNHDA and SQIVND (reference sequence). The CDR3 extends over 16 amino acids. The junction had 15 bases not matched to a gene; V was cut back by 8 bases and J by 6 bases. The CDR3 region is CASSLPGAGGLNEQFF. Written as DNA, the CDR3 is TGTGCCAGTTCGCTACCCGGGGCGGGAGGCCTCAATGAGCAGTTCTTC.

The genes are TRBV11-3 and TRBJ2-5; 8 bases fit TRBD1. This CDR3 region has 15 residues. Germline V gene sequence: CDR1 SGHNT, CDR2 YENEEA. After removal of 3 bases from V and 3 bases from J, the junction contained 6 bases not matched to a gene. The DNA of the CDR3 is TGTGCCAGCAGCTTGGCCCGGACAGGGAAAGAGACCCAGTACTTC. It translates to CASSLARTGKETQYF. Together with reference TRBV11-3 and TRBJ2-5, the CDR3 gives the full variable domain: EAGVVQSPRYKIIEKKQPVAFWCNPISGHNTLYWYLQNLGQGPELLIRYENEEAVDDSQLPKDRFSAERLKGVDSTLKIQPAELGDSAVYLCASSLARTGKETQYFGPGTRLLVL.

The chain joins TRBV18 to TRBJ2-3; 8 bases fit TRBD1. Germline V gives CDR1 KGHSH, CDR2 LQKENI. Trimming removed 5 bases from V and 2 bases from J; junction bases left unmatched: 6. The CDR3 spans 15 residues. The CDR3 sequence is CASSSRDRTTDTQYF. CDR3 nucleotides: TGTGCCAGCTCATCCCGGGACAGGACCACAGATACGCAGTATTTT.

In its sample, this clone was seen a few times. The chain employs TRBV19 and TRBJ2-2, with a tentative D call TRBD1 (6 bases). This CDR3 is 14 amino acids long. Germline V gives CDR1 LNHDA, CDR2 SQIVND (reference sequence). V gave up 5 bases and J gave up 1 base, with 8 bases separating them. CDR3 nucleotide sequence: TGTGCCAGTAGTGGCAGGGGGAACACCGGGGAGCTGTTTTTT. Protein sequence: CASSGRGNTGELFF.

The chain couples TRBV19 to TRBJ1-2; 9 nucleotides match TRBD1. Germline V CDR1 and CDR2: LNHDA, SQIVND (reference sequence). V trimming: 5 bases; J trimming: 9 bases; junction bases outside the gene matches: 10. The CDR3 spans 14 residues. The CDR3 here is CASSPRQGGSSYTF. DNA for the CDR3: TGTGCCAGTAGTCCACGACAGGGGGGTTCGAGCTACACCTTC.

This clone was found many times. The V call is TRBV9, the J call TRBJ2-6; 7 nucleotides align to TRBD2. CDR3 length: 23 amino acids. Germline-derived CDR1 and CDR2 are SGDLS and YYNGEE. J gave up 0 bases and V 0 bases, and 21 bases lay outside the gene matches. The CDR3 coding sequence is TGTGCCAGCAGCGTAGCGGGGGGTGGAGTTGGGTTTACAAATGGCTCTGGGGCCAACGTCCTGACTTTC. Translated, it gives CASSVAGGGVGFTNGSGANVLTF.

This clone was picked up many times. This chain uses TRBV27 with TRBJ1-3; D remains unclear. Looked up from germline, CDR1 is MNHEY and CDR2 is SMNVEV (reference sequence). There are 15 residues in the CDR3. Trimming pared 5 bases from V and 5 bases from J, leaving 16 bases between. The CDR3 reads CASSKQYGVRNTIYF. The CDR3 DNA reads as TGTGCCAGCAGTAAACAATACGGGGTTCGAAACACCATATATTTT.

This clone was observed many times. This chain uses TRBV6-8 with TRBJ2-7, with D perhaps matching TRBD2 (6 bases). CDR1 MNHGY and CDR2 SAAAGT come from the germline V gene. The CDR3 loop spans 16 amino acids. V lost 4 bases, J lost 2 bases, and 18 bases lay in between. CDR3 coding DNA: TGTGCCAGCAGTTGGAGGGAGAACCGGGATACCTACGAGCAGTACGTC. Encoded protein: CASSWRENRDTYEQYV.

By share of the sample, this clone is medium-sized (0.01 to 0.1%). The chain has TRBV18 and TRBJ1-3; possible D gene TRBD1, 6 bases. Trimming left V 6 bases short and J 4 bases short, with 16 bases between. CDR1 KGHSH and CDR2 LQKENI come from the germline V gene. There are 15 residues in the CDR3. CDR3 residues: CASSPSQGHGNTIYF. DNA of the CDR3: TGTGCCAGCTCCCCTTCCCAGGGACACGGAAACACCATATATTTT.

The gene calls are TRBV14 and TRBJ2-1, with 10 bases identical to TRBD2. Germline CDR1 and CDR2: SGHDN and FVKESK. The CDR3 covers 15 residues. Trimming cost V 3 bases and J 7 bases; bases outside gene matches: 6. The CDR3: CASSHRTSGRNEQFF. CDR3 sequence (DNA): TGTGCCAGCAGCCACCGGACTAGCGGCAGGAATGAGCAGTTCTTC.